This passage covers 13 T cell receptor beta chains from one sample sequenced in a study of vaccination and CD4 T cells after COVID-19. Treatment of the sample: roughly 10-day PBMC culture with coronavirus spike peptide pools or control peptides (ViraFEST assay). These receptors' antigens are unknown. Scientists ran DNA taken from cultured CD4+ T cells through the Oncomine TCR Beta short-read assay for sequencing. Via MiXCR, TCRdb re-called the PCR reads, giving one row per CDR3 protein. This sample yields under 25,000 distinct CDR3 sequences, of which roughly 46% are seen a single time; approximately 26% belongs to the top ten. Sample: CD4+ T cells from blood, cultured in vitro, taken before SARS-CoV-2 vaccination. Receptors were obtained from a human donor who had recovered from COVID-19.

This chain joins TRBV7-6 and TRBJ2-1; D may be TRBD1 (5 bases). The germline CDR1 and CDR2 sequences are SGHVS and FNYEAQ. The CDR3 totals 15 residues. The ends were cut back, 5 bases at V and 3 bases at J, with 14 bases in the middle. The CDR3 DNA follows: TGTGCCAGCAGCCAGGACACGGGTGGCTACAATGAGCAGTTCTTC. Residues: CASSQDTGGYNEQFF. The full variable domain, with the rest looked up from reference TRBV7-6 and TRBJ2-1, is GAGVSQSPRYKVTKRGQDVALRCDPISGHVSLYWYRQALGQGPEFLTYFNYEAQQDKSGLPNDRFSAERPEGSISTLTIQRTEQRDSAMYRCASSQDTGGYNEQFFGPGTRLTVL.

CDR3 nucleotides: TGTGCCAGCAGTTACGGGGACAGGGTTGAAGCTTTCTTT. It translates to CASSYGDRVEAFF. The chain joins TRBV6-2 or TRBV6-3 to TRBJ1-1; 9 bases match TRBD1. This CDR3 has 13 residues. The ends lost 2 bases at V and 7 bases at J; junction bases unmatched: 2. Germline V gives CDR1 MNHEY, CDR2 SVGEGT.

The V and J genes are TRBV6-4 and TRBJ2-1, with 10 bases aligning to TRBD1. This CDR3 spans 11 amino acids. CDR1 and CDR2 from the germline V gene are MRHNA and SNTAGT. J was trimmed by 15 bases and V by 5 bases; bases with no gene match: 4. CDR3 bases: TGTGCCAGCAGTTCGACAGGGGGCCTGTTCTTC. It translates to CASSSTGGLFF.

This clonotype was counted only a few times. V gene TRBV6-1 combines with J gene TRBJ1-5; D uncertain. The CDR3 totals 14 residues. Germline CDR1 and CDR2: MNHNS and SASEGT. V shed 8 bases and J shed 0 bases, with 11 bases lying between them. CDR3 loop: CASRSGYSNQPQHF. The CDR3 bases are TGTGCCAGCCGATCGGGGTATAGCAATCAGCCCCAGCATTTT.

Points on this clonotype: This may stem from a read error, because a much larger clone lies one nucleotide away. The chain has TRBV27 and TRBJ1-5; D ambiguous. Germline CDR1 is MNHEY and CDR2 is SMNVEV (reference sequence). The CDR3 totals 17 residues. Between the trimmed V and J ends, which lost 0 bases and 7 bases, there was a span of 19 bases. Here the CDR3 DNA reads TGTGCCAGCAGTTTATCCGGCCGGTTTCAGATCGAGCAGCCCCAGCATTTT. This translates into CASSLSGRFQIEQPQHF.

Notes on this clonotype: The CDR3 ends on some other residue instead of the conserved phenylalanine or tryptophan, so this is likely a read error. This sequence joins TRBV29-1 and TRBJ1-5; unclear D gene. The CDR3 is 14 amino acids. The germline CDR1 and CDR2 sequences are SQVTM and ANQGSEA. The V end lost 4 bases, the J end lost 2 bases, and 12 bases lay between the germline ends. The CDR3 spells CSVASHRGNQPQHL. The CDR3 DNA reads TGCAGCGTTGCGAGCCACCGGGGCAATCAGCCCCAGCATTTG.

This clonotype has more than one count but fewer than ten. The genes are TRBV12-3 or TRBV12-4 and TRBJ1-2; possible D gene TRBD1, 6 bases. There are 14 residues in the CDR3. V was clipped by 6 bases and J by 3 bases, with 14 bases between them. The CDR3 here is CASSGGQAHYGYTF. The CDR3 DNA follows: TGTGCCAGCAGCGGGGGGCAGGCTCACTATGGCTACACCTTC.

This clonotype was seen more than once but under ten times. The chain joins TRBV28 to TRBJ1-2; a possible D gene is TRBD1 (6 bases). This CDR3 region has 16 residues. Germline V gene lookup returns CDR1 MDHEN and CDR2 SYDVKM. Trimming stripped 7 bases from V and 2 bases from J, with 20 bases between. The CDR3, as DNA: TGTGCCAGCAACGGGGGAGGGGGGAGGTTAAACTATGGCTACACCTTC. This codes for CASNGGGGRLNYGYTF.

The chain is built from TRBV30 and TRBJ1-2, with TRBD1 as a possible D gene (5 bases). Looked up from germline, CDR1 is GTSNPN and CDR2 is SVGIG (reference sequence). There are 13 residues in the CDR3. V gave up 1 base and J gave up 3 bases, with 9 bases separating them. CDR3 bases: TGTGCCTGGAGTGGGGGGGTTGACTATGGCTACACCTTC. It yields the protein CAWSGGVDYGYTF.

J is TRBJ1-6 and V is TRBV19; 9 bases are shared with TRBD1. Germline V gene data show CDR1 as LNHDA and CDR2 as SQIVND (reference sequence). The CDR3 sequence is 13 residues long. V shed 9 bases, J shed 7 bases, and the junction held 4 bases outside the gene matches. The CDR3 bases are TGTGCCAGCGCGGGACAGGGCAATTCACCCCTCCACTTT. The encoded protein is CASAGQGNSPLHF.

V usage is TRBV7-9 and J usage is TRBJ1-5; D perhaps matches TRBD1 (6 bases). Trimming stripped 1 base from V and 6 bases from J, with 19 bases between. Germline loops: CDR1 SEHNR, CDR2 FQNEAQ (reference sequence). The CDR3 is made up of 17 amino acids. CDR3 residues: CASSLGVGGGRGQPQHF. The CDR3 DNA follows: TGTGCCAGCAGCTTAGGGGTTGGGGGGGGCCGCGGTCAGCCCCAGCATTTT.

The chain is built from TRBV28 and TRBJ1-2, with D unresolved. In germline, CDR1 is MDHEN, CDR2 SYDVKM. CDR3 length equals 14 residues. V gave up 3 bases and J gave up 4 bases, with 12 bases separating them. CDR3 sequence reads: CASSLSSPIYGYTF. The CDR3, as DNA: TGTGCCAGCAGTTTGTCTTCCCCAATCTATGGCTACACCTTC.

The CDR3 reads CASSLRGNEQFF. CDR3 nucleotide sequence: TGTGCCAGCAGCTTAAGGGGCAATGAGCAGTTCTTC. J is TRBJ2-1 and V is TRBV7-2; D may be TRBD1 (5 bases). CDR1 is SGHTA and CDR2 is FQGNSA in the germline V gene. This CDR3 has 12 amino acids. Deletions cut 2 bases from V and 6 bases from J, with 5 bases between. Variable domain in full (rest from reference TRBV7-2 and TRBJ2-1): GAGVSQSPSNKVTEKGKDVELRCDPISGHTALYWYRQSLGQGLEFLIYFQGNSAPDKSGLPSDRFSAERTGGSVSTLTIQRTQQEDSAVYLCASSLRGNEQFFGPGTRLTVL.